Reported below is one T cell receptor (beta chain). This clone's antigen is unknown. Base qualities are not provided; no much larger clone lies one nucleotide away. This sample stems from a study of cytotoxic CD8 clonotypes in ibrutinib-treated CLL (dated by TCRdb to the early 2020s). Study-level background: The cohort had over ten relapsed/refractory and around 16 treatment-naive patients; about 17 were IGHV unmutated. Responses were partial in around 24 patients and complete in 2; after median about 68 months follow-up, roughly 14 stayed in remission and roughly twelve progressed. Response samples were obtained after a median of approximately twelve months of treatment, with a range of roughly 6 to 40 months. On average, each sample yielded roughly 260,000 productive templates and around 100,000 productive rearrangements. Of the 90 or so people in the trial, around 26 had longitudinal samples available. Cryopreserved peripheral blood mononuclear cells were obtained prior to treatment, at the time of response, and at either disease progression or sustained remission. Every sample from remission and from progressive disease was obtained while the patients were still on ibrutinib. The paper as a whole reports these results and caveats: An increase in clonality was observed at ibrutinib response, with clonality remaining stable during sustained remission and falling back toward baseline at progression. Baseline clonality was found to be higher than that of age-matched healthy donors and was strongly correlated with circulating CD8+ T-cell counts. Public clonotypes were rare and either shrank or stayed stable during treatment, and the rise in clonality at ibrutinib response reflected expansion of private clonotypes. Sampling times were not matched between sustained-remission and progressing patients, and lymph node repertoires were not studied.

The sample's time point label is to be understood as: 20 to 30 months on ibrutinib. For TCR beta library preparation, roughly 2.1 micrograms of genomic DNA was extracted from cryopreserved PBMCs. Longitudinal blood samples from CLL patients on ibrutinib monotherapy were analyzed using high-throughput TCR beta sequencing. The patients took part in an open-label, single-center phase 2 trial of ibrutinib monotherapy. The goal of deep resolution MiSeq sequencing was a depth between 1 in 1 million and 1 in 200,000 T cells, and coverage averaged 10x per clonotype. The immunoSEQ hsTCRB Kit was used to generate TCR beta libraries. As for the original processing: The data were analyzed with ImmunoSEQ Analyzer and ImmunoSEQ Data Assistant, and V, D and J gene assignments followed IMGT definitions. Clonality, with values ranging from 0 to 1, was calculated as one minus the normalized Shannon entropy of productive rearrangement frequencies. Public clonotype analysis was restricted to overrepresented clonotypes comprising at least 0.05% of each patient's repertoire. Roughly 13 age-matched healthy donor repertoires from immuneACCESS served as clonality controls. TCRdb took this table from immuneACCESS and kept in-frame rearrangements with V and J called. Such tables lack part of the clones; where checked against another copy, unresolved V genes explain under half of the gap, and the rest is unexplained. The V and J calls and the clone size are those of that table, but D and trimming were determined from the DNA. For this sample there are around 140,000 clones; approximately 85% appear just once. Of the sample, about 1.9% falls within the top ten clones.

CDR1 LNHDA and CDR2 SQIVND are derived from the germline V gene (reference sequence). Measured from the cysteine to the phenylalanine, the CDR3 is 15 residues long. This entry keeps only the CDR3 DNA: 45 bases, framed from base 1. Trimming leaves V shorter by 6 bases and J shorter by 3 bases, with the junction holding 5 bases beyond the gene matches. This receptor chain uses TRBV19 and TRBJ2-2; 9 central nucleotides agree with TRBD1. The specimen comprised PBMCs, sampled after 24 months of ibrutinib treatment. The source is a human donor with chronic lymphocytic leukemia. The CDR3 reads as follows: CASRAGTGYTGELFF. The nucleotide sequence is given as TGTGCCAGTAGGGCGGGGACAGGGTACACCGGGGAGCTGTTTTTT.